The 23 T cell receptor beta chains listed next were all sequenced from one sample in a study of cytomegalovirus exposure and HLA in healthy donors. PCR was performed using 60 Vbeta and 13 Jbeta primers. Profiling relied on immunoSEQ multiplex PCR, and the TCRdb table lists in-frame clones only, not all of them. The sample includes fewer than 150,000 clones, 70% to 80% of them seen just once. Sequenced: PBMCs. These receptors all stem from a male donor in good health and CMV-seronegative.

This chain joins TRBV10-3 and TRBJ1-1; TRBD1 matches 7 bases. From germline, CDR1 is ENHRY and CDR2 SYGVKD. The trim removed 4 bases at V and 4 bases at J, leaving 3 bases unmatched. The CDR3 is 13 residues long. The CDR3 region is CAISATGATEAFF. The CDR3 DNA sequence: TGTGCCATCAGTGCCACAGGGGCCACTGAAGCTTTCTTT.

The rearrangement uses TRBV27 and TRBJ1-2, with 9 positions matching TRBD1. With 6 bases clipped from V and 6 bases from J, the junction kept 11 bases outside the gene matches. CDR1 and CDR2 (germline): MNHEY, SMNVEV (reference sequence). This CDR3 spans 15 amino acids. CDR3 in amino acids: CASRNTGQGRDGYTF. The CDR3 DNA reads TGTGCCAGCAGGAACACGGGACAGGGAAGGGATGGCTACACCTTC.

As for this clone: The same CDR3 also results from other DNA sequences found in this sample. The CDR3, as DNA: TGCGCCAGCAGTGAAGGGCCCGGGACAGGCTATGGCTACACCTTC. Its translation is CASSEGPGTGYGYTF. The J gene is TRBJ1-2, the V gene TRBV4-1; 8 bases align to TRBD1. This CDR3 comprises 15 residues. V lost 6 bases, J lost 4 bases, and 10 bases stayed unmatched. CDR1 and CDR2 (germline): MGHRA, YSYEKL.

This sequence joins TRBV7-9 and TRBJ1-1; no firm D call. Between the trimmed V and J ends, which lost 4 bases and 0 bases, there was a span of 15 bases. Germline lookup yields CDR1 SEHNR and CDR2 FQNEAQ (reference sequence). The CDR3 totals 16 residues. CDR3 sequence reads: CASSSLEPGMNTEAFF. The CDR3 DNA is TGTGCCAGCAGCTCCCTCGAGCCCGGTATGAACACTGAAGCTTTCTTT. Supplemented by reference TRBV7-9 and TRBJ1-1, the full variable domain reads DTGVSQNPRHKITKRGQNVTFRCDPISEHNRLYWYRQTLGQGPEFLTYFQNEAQLEKSRLLSDRFSAERPKGSFSTLEIQRTEQGDSAMYLCASSSLEPGMNTEAFFGQGTRLTVV.

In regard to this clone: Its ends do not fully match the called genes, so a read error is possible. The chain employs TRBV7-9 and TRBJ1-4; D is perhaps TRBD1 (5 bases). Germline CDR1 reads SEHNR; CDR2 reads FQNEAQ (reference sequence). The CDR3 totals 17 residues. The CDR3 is CSSSPSTGYLVNEKLFF. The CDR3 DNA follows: TGTTCCAGCAGCCCTTCTACAGGTTACCTAGTAAATGAAAAACTGTTTTTT.

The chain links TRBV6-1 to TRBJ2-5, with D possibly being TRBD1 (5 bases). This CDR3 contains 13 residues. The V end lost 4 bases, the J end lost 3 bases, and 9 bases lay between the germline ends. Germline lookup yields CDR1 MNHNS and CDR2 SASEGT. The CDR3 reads CASSVAREETQYF. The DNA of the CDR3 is TGTGCCAGCAGTGTTGCCAGGGAAGAGACCCAGTACTTC.

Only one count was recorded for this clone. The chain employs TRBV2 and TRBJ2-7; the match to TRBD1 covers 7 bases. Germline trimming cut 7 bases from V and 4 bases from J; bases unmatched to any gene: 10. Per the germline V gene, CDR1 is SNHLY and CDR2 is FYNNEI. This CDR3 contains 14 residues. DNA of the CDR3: TGTGCCAGCAATGAGGGGGACAGAGGTTACGAGCAGTACTTC. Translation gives CASNEGDRGYEQYF.

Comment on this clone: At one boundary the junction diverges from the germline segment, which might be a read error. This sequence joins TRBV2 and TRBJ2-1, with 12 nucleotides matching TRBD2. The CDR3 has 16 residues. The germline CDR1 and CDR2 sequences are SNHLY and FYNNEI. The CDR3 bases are TGTGCCAGCAGCGCCACCCTAGCGGGGGGGCGGAATGAGCAGCTCTTC. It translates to CASSATLAGGRNEQLF.

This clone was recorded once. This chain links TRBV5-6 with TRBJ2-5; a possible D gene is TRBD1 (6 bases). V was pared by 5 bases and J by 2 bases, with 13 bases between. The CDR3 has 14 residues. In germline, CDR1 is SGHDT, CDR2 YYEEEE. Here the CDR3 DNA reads TGTGCCAGCAGTCACGCAGGGGCACAAGAGACCCAGTACTTC. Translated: CASSHAGAQETQYF. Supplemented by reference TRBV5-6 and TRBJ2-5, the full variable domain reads DAGVTQSPTHLIKTRGQQVTLRCSPKSGHDTVSWYQQALGQGPQFIFQYYEEEERQRGNFPDRFSGHQFPNYSSELNVNALLLGDSALYLCASSHAGAQETQYFGPGTRLLVL.

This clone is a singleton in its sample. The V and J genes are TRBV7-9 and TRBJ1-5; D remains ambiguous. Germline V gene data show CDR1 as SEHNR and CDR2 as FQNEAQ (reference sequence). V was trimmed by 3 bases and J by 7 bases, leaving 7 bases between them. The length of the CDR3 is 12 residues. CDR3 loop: CASSLEGQPQHF. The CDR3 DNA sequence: TGTGCCAGCAGCTTGGAGGGACAGCCCCAGCATTTT.

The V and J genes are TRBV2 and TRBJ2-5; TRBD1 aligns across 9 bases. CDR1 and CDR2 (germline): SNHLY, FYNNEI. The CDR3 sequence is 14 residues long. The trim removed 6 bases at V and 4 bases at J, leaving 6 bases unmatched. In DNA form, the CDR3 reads TGTGCCAGCAGCCACAGGGGGCGCTCAGAGACCCAGTACTTC. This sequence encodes CASSHRGRSETQYF.

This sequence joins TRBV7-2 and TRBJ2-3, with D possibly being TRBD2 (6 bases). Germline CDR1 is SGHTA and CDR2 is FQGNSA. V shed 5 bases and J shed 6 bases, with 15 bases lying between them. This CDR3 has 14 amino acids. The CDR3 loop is CASSARVRGDTQYF. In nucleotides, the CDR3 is TGTGCCAGCAGCGCACGGGTCCGGGGGGATACGCAGTATTTT.

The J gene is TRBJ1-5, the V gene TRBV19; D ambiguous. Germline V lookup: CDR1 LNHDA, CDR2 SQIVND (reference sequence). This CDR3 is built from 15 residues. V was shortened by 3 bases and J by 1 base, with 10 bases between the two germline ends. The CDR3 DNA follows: TGTGCCAGTAGTATCTCCGCGGCGAGCAATCAGCCCCAGCATTTT. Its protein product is CASSISAASNQPQHF.

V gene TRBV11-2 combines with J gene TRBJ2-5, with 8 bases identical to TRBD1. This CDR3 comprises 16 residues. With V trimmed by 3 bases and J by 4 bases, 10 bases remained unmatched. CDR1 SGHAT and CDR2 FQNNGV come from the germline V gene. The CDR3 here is CASSFTTGGGGETQYF. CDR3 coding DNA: TGTGCCAGCAGCTTCACCACAGGGGGAGGCGGAGAGACCCAGTACTTC.

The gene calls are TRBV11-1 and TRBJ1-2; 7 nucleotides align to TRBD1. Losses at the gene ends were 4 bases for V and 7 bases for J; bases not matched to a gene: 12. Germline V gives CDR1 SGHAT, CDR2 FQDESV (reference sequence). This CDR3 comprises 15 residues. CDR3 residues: CASSSSTAGGGGYTF. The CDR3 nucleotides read TGTGCCAGCAGCTCGTCAACAGCAGGGGGTGGTGGCTACACCTTC.

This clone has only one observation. CDR3 nucleotide sequence: TGTGCCAGCAGTTACTCGAAACTGTTCAATGAAAAACTGTTTTTT. It specifies CASSYSKLFNEKLFF. The V gene is TRBV6-5, the J gene TRBJ1-4; D not resolved. Germline values: CDR1 MNHEY, CDR2 SVGAGI. The CDR3 is 15 amino acids. Between the trimmed V and J ends, which lost 0 bases and 5 bases, there was a span of 10 bases.

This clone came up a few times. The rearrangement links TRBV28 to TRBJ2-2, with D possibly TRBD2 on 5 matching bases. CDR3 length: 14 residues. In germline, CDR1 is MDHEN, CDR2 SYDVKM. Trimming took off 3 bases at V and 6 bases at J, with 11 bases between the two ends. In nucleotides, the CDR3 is TGTGCCAGCAGTTTCCGAGGGTGGTCCGGGGAGCTGTTTTTT. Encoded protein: CASSFRGWSGELFF.

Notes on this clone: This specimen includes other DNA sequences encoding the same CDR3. The CDR3 nucleotides are TGTGCCAGCAGCTTCCGGGGGTATAGCAATCAGCCCCAGCATTTT. This encodes CASSFRGYSNQPQHF. The chain links TRBV5-6 to TRBJ1-5, with a weak D call TRBD1 (5 bases). The CDR3 contains 15 residues. Trimming cost V 2 bases and J 0 bases, with 9 bases left between them. The V gene's germline CDR1 is SGHDT and CDR2 YYEEEE.

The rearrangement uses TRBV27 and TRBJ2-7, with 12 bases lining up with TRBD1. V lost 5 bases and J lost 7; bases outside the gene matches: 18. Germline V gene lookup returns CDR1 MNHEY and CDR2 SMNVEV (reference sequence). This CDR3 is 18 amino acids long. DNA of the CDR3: TGTGCCAGCAGTGTTATAAACCCCGGGACAGGGGGCGCCGGGGAGCAGTACTTC. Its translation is CASSVINPGTGGAGEQYF.

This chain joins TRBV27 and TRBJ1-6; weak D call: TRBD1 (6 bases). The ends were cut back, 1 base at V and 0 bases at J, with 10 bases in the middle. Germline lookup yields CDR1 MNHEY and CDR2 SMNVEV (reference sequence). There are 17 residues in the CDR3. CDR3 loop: CASSLFQGSSYNSPLHF. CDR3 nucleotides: TGTGCCAGCAGTTTATTCCAGGGGAGCTCCTATAATTCACCCCTCCACTTT.

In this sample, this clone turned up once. This CDR3 reads CASSLGGTGIPETQYF. The CDR3 DNA sequence: TGTGCCAGCAGCTTAGGAGGGACAGGGATTCCAGAGACCCAGTACTTC. The V and J genes are TRBV7-8 and TRBJ2-5; 9 nucleotides match TRBD1. In germline, CDR1 is SGHVS, CDR2 FQNEAQ. This CDR3 contains 16 residues. J was trimmed by 4 bases and V by 1 base; bases with no gene match: 7.

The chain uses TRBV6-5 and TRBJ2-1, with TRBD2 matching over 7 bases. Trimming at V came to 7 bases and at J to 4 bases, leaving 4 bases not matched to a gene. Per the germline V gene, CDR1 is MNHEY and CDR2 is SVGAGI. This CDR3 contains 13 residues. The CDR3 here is CASTPAGYNEQFF. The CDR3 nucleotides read TGTGCCAGCACCCCAGCGGGATACAATGAGCAGTTCTTC.

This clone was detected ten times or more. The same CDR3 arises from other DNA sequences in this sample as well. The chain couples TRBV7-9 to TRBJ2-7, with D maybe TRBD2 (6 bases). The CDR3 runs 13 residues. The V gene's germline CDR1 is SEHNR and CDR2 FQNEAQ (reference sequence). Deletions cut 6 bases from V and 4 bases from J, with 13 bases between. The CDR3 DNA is TGTGCCAGCAGTCCCCCCGGGACTTACGAGCAGTACTTC. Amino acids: CASSPPGTYEQYF.